This T cell receptor beta chain was recorded in a study of cytomegalovirus exposure and HLA in healthy donors. On the study more broadly: The 95 to 150 validation repertoires were produced on the same platform as the 550 to 700 repertoires of the first cohort. This was reported in a later analysis. Study conclusions and caveats: Specificity of a few CMV-associated chains for CMV antigens was verified in vitro.

Concerning this clone: Its specificity is unknown.

Measured with immunoSEQ multiplex PCR; TCRdb has only the in-frame clones, and not every one. The sample has fewer than 250,000 clones; around four fifths are singletons. The V gene end was trimmed by 4 bases and the J gene end by 7 bases; junction bases not matched to a gene: 11. This CDR3 contains 16 residues. Germline V gives CDR1 SGHRS, CDR2 YFSETQ. This receptor was identified in a woman under 30 in good health and CMV-seronegative. The rearrangement joins TRBV5-1 to TRBJ2-3, with TRBD1 identical over 11 bases. Input material: PBMCs. The DNA for the CDR3 is TGCGCCAGCAGCCGGACCGGACAGGGGGCGCAAAATACGCAGTATTTT. The encoded protein is CASSRTGQGAQNTQYF.